This T cell receptor beta chain was sequenced in a study of blood T cells in healthy people across ages. V lost 3 bases and J lost 8; bases outside the gene matches: 2. Germline CDR1 and CDR2: SGHKS and YYEKEE (reference sequence). The CDR3 length is 12 residues. This clonotype was detected only a few times. The use of a sample-barcoded 5' primer and a J-beta primer mix characterized a second PCR of about 7 to 12 cycles. In TCRdb, the 5' RACE reads were re-called with MiXCR into one record per CDR3 protein. Among about 1.7 million distinct CDR3 sequences listed, 28% were seen once. Total RNA, at least 5.5 micrograms per sample, came from PBMCs.

The source material was blood. The chain couples TRBV5-5 to TRBJ1-5, with 7 bases matching TRBD1. This receptor was identified in a woman in her 30s in good health. CDR3 nucleotides: TGTGCCAGCAGCTCCACAGGGGAGCCCCAGCATTTT. It yields the protein CASSSTGEPQHF.